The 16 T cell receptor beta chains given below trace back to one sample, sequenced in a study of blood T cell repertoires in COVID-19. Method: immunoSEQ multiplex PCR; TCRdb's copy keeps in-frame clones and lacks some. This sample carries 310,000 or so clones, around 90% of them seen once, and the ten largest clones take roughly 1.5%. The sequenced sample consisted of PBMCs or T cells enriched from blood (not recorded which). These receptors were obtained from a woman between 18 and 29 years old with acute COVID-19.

CDR3 sequence: CASSLVGSTEAFF. The DNA for the CDR3 is TGTGCCAGCAGCTTAGTAGGGAGCACTGAAGCTTTCTTT. The chain couples TRBV7-8 to TRBJ1-1; the D is unclear. Trimming cost V 1 base and J 4 bases, with 7 bases left between them. This CDR3 has 13 residues. The germline gives CDR1 SGHVS, CDR2 FQNEAQ.

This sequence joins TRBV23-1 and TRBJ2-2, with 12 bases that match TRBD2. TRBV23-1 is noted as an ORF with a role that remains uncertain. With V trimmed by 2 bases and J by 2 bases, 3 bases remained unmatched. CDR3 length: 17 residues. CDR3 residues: CASSQGTSGCNTGELFF. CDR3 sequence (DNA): TGCGCCAGCAGTCAAGGGACTAGCGGGTGTAACACCGGGGAGCTGTTTTTT.

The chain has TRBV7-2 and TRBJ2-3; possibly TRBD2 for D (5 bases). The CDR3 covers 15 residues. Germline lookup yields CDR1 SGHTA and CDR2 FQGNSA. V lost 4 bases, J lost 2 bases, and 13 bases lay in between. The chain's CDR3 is CASSSSGFVTDTQYF. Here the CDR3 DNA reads TGTGCCAGCAGCTCTTCGGGGTTCGTCACAGATACGCAGTATTTT.

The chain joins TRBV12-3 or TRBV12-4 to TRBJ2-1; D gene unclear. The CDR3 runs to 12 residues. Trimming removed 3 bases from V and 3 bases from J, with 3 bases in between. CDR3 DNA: TGTGCCAGCAGTTTCATCTACAATGAGCAGTTCTTC. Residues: CASSFIYNEQFF.

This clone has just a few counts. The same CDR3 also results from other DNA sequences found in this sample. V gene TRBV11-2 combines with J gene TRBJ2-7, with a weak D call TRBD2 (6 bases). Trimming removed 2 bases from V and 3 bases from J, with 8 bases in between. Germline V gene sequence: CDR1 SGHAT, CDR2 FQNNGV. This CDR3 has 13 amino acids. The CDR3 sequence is CASSLQTSYEQYF. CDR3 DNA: TGTGCCAGCAGCTTACAGACTAGCTACGAGCAGTACTTC.

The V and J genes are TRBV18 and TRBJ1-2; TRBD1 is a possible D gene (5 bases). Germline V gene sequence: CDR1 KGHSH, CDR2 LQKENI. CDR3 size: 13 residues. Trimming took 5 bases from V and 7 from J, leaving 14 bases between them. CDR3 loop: CASSDGRAGGYTF. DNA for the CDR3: TGTGCCAGCTCAGACGGCAGGGCCGGTGGCTACACCTTC.

The CDR3 DNA is TGTGCCAGCAGTAACCCCCAGGGTAGGGCCCTCCACTTT. Translating it yields CASSNPQGRALHF. The chain carries TRBV6-5 and TRBJ1-6; TRBD1 might be the D (5 bases). Germline V gives CDR1 MNHEY, CDR2 SVGAGI. This CDR3 spans 13 amino acids. The V gene lost 5 bases and the J gene lost 14 bases, with 16 bases spanning the gap.

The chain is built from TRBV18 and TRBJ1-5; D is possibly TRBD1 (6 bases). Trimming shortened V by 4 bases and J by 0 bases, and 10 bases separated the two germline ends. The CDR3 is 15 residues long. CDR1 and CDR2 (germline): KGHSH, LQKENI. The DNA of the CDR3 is TGTGCCAGCTCACAAACAGGGAATAGCAATCAGCCCCAGCATTTT. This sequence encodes CASSQTGNSNQPQHF.

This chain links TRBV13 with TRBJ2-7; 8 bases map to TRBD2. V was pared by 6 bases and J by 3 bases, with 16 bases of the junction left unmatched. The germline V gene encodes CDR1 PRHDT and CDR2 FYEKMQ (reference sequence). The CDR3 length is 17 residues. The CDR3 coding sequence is TGTGCCAGCAGTTTACGATGGCGGCGGGAGGAAATCTACGAGCAGTACTTC. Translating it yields CASSLRWRREEIYEQYF.

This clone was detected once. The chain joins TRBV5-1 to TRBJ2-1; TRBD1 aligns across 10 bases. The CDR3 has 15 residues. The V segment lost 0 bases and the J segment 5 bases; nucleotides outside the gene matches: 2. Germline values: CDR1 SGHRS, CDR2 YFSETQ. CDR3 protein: CASSLVDRGDNEQFF. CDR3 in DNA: TGCGCCAGCAGCTTGGTGGACAGGGGGGACAATGAGCAGTTCTTC. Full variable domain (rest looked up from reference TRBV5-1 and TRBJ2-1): KAGVTQTPRYLIKTRGQQVTLSCSPISGHRSVSWYQQTPGQGLQFLFEYFSETQRNKGNFPGRFSGRQFSNSRSEMNVSTLELGDSALYLCASSLVDRGDNEQFFGPGTRLTVL.

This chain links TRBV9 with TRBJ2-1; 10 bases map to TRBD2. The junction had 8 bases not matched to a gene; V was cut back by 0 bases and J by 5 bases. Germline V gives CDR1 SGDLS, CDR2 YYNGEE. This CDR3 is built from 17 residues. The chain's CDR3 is CASSVGGVAGGNNEQFF. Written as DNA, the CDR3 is TGTGCCAGCAGCGTAGGGGGGGTAGCGGGAGGAAACAATGAGCAGTTCTTC.

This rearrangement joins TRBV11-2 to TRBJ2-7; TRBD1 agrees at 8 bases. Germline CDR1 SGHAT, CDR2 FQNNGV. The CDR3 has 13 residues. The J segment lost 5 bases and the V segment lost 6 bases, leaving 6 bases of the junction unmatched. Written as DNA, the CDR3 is TGTGCCAGCAGTCTTGACAGGGGCCACGAGCAGTACTTC. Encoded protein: CASSLDRGHEQYF.

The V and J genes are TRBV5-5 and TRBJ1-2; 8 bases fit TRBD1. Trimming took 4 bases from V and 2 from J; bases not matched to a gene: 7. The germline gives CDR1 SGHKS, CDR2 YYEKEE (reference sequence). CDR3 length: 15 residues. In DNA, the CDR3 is TGTGCCAGCAGCCCAAGGACAGGGTTAAACTATGGCTACACCTTC. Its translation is CASSPRTGLNYGYTF.

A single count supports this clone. The DNA for the CDR3 is TGTGCCAGCAGTTACCGCGGGACGAGCACAGATACGCAGTATTTT. Protein: CASSYRGTSTDTQYF. The V gene is TRBV6-2 or TRBV6-3, the J gene TRBJ2-3; a possible D gene is TRBD2 (6 bases). Germline V gene lookup returns CDR1 MNHEY and CDR2 SVGEGT. There are 15 residues in the CDR3. V lost 2 bases and J 0 bases, leaving 9 bases between the germline ends.

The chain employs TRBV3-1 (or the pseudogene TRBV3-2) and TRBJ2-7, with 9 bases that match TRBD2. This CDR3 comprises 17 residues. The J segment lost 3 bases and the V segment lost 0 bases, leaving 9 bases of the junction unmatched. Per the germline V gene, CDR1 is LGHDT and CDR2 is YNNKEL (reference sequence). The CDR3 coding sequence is TGTGCCAGCAGCCAAGATTTCCCGGGACTAGCTTTCTACGAGCAGTACTTC. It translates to CASSQDFPGLAFYEQYF.

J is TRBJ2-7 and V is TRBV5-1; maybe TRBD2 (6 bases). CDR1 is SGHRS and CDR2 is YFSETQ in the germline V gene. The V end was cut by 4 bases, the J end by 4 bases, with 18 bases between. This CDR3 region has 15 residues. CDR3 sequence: CASSPYGGWAYEQYF. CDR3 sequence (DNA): TGCGCCAGCAGCCCCTACGGGGGATGGGCTTACGAGCAGTACTTC.